This section outlines one TCR beta chain sequence together with its context. The data originate from a study of blood T cell repertoires in COVID-19. Study as a whole: Samples of COVID-19 (acute and convalescent) were obtained from the United States, Italy and Spain. PBMCs, B-cell-depleted T cells, or T cells provided the cDNA or gDNA that made up the material.

Authors' analysis steps: Reference gene primer amplification gave nucleated cell count estimates. Sequencing used immunoSEQ multiplex PCR; TCRdb keeps in-frame clones, though not all of them. V and J calls and clone size are as listed in that table; D and trimming were resolved from the DNA. The table includes 81,000 or so clones, more than 80% detected once. The specimen sequenced was peripheral blood. This sequence was found in a human donor in a cohort sampled during active COVID-19.

CDR3 sequence (DNA): TGTGCCAGCAGTTACCTAGCTCCTAGCACAGATACGCAGTATTTT. Translated: CASSYLAPSTDTQYF. V usage is TRBV6-5 and J usage is TRBJ2-3, with a weak D call TRBD2 (5 bases). Deletions cut 2 bases from V and 0 bases from J, with 9 bases between. The length of the CDR3 is 15 residues. From germline, CDR1 is MNHEY and CDR2 SVGAGI.